One and the same sample provided the 9 T cell receptor beta chains below, sequenced in a study of Graves' ophthalmopathy and Graves' hyperthyroidism (dated by TCRdb to between 2017 and 2018). Sequenced on an Illumina HiSeq 2000. TCR beta CDR3 regions were amplified from RNA transcripts for repertoire sequencing. The first round of RT-PCR was done with HTBI primers and the Qiagen OneStep RT-PCR kit, and was followed by a second round of multiplex PCR, then size selection and purification. TCRdb itself trimmed the public reads at Q25 with fastp, ran MiXCR and retained productive beta chains. Each entry is one CDR3 protein sequence, shown with its most common DNA and genes. For this sample there are over a million distinct CDR3 sequences; about 36% appear just once. Around 10% of the sample goes to the ten largest clones. Sequencing used peripheral blood or thyroid tissue (not recorded which). These receptors were taken from an adult man with Graves' hyperthyroidism.

As for this clonotype: Because it lacks the conserved phenylalanine or tryptophan at the end, this CDR3 is likely a read error. The DNA is left out, because the CDR3 cannot be placed on it with certainty; the CDR3 is given as TCRdb lists it. J is TRBJ1-1 and V is TRBV7-2. Germline loops: CDR1 SGHTA, CDR2 FQGNSA. The CDR3 extends over 8 residues, inclusive of both ends. CDR3 amino acids: CASSQVQP.

The rearrangement links TRBV29-1 to TRBJ2-5, with 13 bases that match TRBD2. The CDR3 has 15 residues. In germline, CDR1 is SQVTM, CDR2 ANQGSEA. Written as DNA, the CDR3 is TGCACCACTTCGGGGACTAGCGGGGCTGGGGAGACCCAGTACTTC. Translating it yields CTTSGTSGAGETQYF. The full variable domain, rest sourced from reference TRBV29-1 and TRBJ2-5, is SAVISQKPSRDICQRGTSLTIQCQVDSQVTMMFWYRQQPGQSLTLIATANQGSEATYESGFVIDKFPISRPNLTFSTLTVSNMSPEDSSIYLCTTSGTSGAGETQYFGPGTRLLVL.

In this sample, this clonotype turned up a few times. The chain recombines TRBV5-1 with TRBJ2-2; 13 nucleotides line up with TRBD2. V gave up 4 bases and J gave up 2 bases; unmatched junction bases: 5. This CDR3 spans 17 amino acids. Germline loops: CDR1 SGHRS, CDR2 YFSETQ. The CDR3 nucleotides read TGCGCCAGCAGCGGGACTAGCGGGAATTCTAACACCGGGGAGCTGTTTTTT. As protein: CASSGTSGNSNTGELFF. Filled out from reference TRBV5-1 and TRBJ2-2, the complete variable domain reads KAGVTQTPRYLIKTRGQQVTLSCSPISGHRSVSWYQQTPGQGLQFLFEYFSETQRNKGNFPGRFSGRQFSNSRSEMNVSTLELGDSALYLCASSGTSGNSNTGELFFGEGSRLTVL.

This clonotype has a handful of counts. The chain links TRBV20-1 to TRBJ1-5, with unresolved D. Trimming removed 7 bases from V and 4 bases from J, with 20 bases in between. CDR1 is DFQATT and CDR2 is SNEGSKA in the germline V gene (reference sequence). This CDR3 spans 15 amino acids. DNA for the CDR3: TGCAGTGTTGGTTTTTTACCACATCCAAATCAGCCCCAGCATTTT. The encoded protein is CSVGFLPHPNQPQHF.

About this clonotype: A much larger clone differs from this one at a single base, so this may be a read error. The limits of the CDR3 on the DNA are not certain, so only TCRdb's listed CDR3 is given. This chain uses TRBV6-5 with TRBJ1-6. Termini included, the CDR3 measures 13 amino acids. The germline V gene has CDR1 MNHEY and CDR2 SVGAGI. The CDR3 sequence is CAAGFGLGSPLYF.

The table lists this clonotype with many counts. This chain joins TRBV20-1 and TRBJ2-5, with D tentatively TRBD2 (5 bases). Germline V lookup: CDR1 DFQATT, CDR2 SNEGSKA (reference sequence). This CDR3 has 14 amino acids. V was trimmed by 2 bases and J by 2 bases, leaving 12 bases between them. The CDR3 region is CSARFRGSQETQYF. CDR3 bases: TGCAGTGCTAGATTTCGGGGTTCTCAAGAGACCCAGTACTTC.

This clonotype was counted at least ten times. This chain connects TRBV10-3 to TRBJ1-2, with D perhaps TRBD1 (5 bases). Trimming left V 3 bases short and J 6 bases short, with 17 bases between. The length of the CDR3 is 15 residues. Germline V gene sequence: CDR1 ENHRY, CDR2 SYGVKD. In DNA form, the CDR3 reads TGTGCCATCAGTGATCCTGGCAGGGAGAGAGATGGCTACACCTTC. Protein sequence: CAISDPGRERDGYTF.

This chain links TRBV25-1 with TRBJ1-2, with D perhaps TRBD1 (5 bases). V was trimmed by 11 bases and J by 5 bases, leaving 9 bases between them. This CDR3 has 10 amino acids. Germline V lookup: CDR1 MGHDK, CDR2 SYGVNS. The chain's CDR3 is CADSPYGYTF. CDR3 sequence (DNA): TGTGCCGACAGCCCGTATGGCTACACCTTC.

As regards this clonotype: One end of the junction fails to match germline, which may point to a read error. This chain links TRBV5-1 with TRBJ1-2; 11 nucleotides agree with TRBD1. CDR1 and CDR2 from the germline V gene are SGHRS and YFSETQ. The CDR3 loop spans 20 amino acids. This chain's CDR3 is CASSQHNTMDRGPGIYGYTF. The CDR3 DNA reads TGTGCCAGCAGCCAACATAATACAATGGACAGGGGGCCCGGTATCTATGGCTACACCTTC.